This TCR beta chain was found in a study of T cell responses to AZD1222 COVID-19 vaccine. Broader study findings: Reports indicate that nearly half of spike-specific TCRs are directed at unmutated variant regions.

V lost 5 bases, J lost 4 bases, and 18 bases lay in between. The CDR3 loop spans 16 amino acids. Germline loops: CDR1 MDHEN, CDR2 SYDVKM. Generated by immunoSEQ multiplex PCR, the TCRdb table keeps only in-frame clones and is missing some. The table lists tens of thousands of clones, 70% to 90% of them singletons. As for this clone: What it binds is unknown.

Material: peripheral blood, obtained 28 days after the second AZD1222 dose. The V call is TRBV28, the J call TRBJ1-3; D call uncertain. The receptor was isolated from an adult who received the AZD1222 COVID-19 vaccine. Written as DNA, the CDR3 is TGTGCCAGCAGTCCGCCCCAGTCGTGGTCGGGAAACACCATATATTTT. This gives the protein CASSPPQSWSGNTIYF.